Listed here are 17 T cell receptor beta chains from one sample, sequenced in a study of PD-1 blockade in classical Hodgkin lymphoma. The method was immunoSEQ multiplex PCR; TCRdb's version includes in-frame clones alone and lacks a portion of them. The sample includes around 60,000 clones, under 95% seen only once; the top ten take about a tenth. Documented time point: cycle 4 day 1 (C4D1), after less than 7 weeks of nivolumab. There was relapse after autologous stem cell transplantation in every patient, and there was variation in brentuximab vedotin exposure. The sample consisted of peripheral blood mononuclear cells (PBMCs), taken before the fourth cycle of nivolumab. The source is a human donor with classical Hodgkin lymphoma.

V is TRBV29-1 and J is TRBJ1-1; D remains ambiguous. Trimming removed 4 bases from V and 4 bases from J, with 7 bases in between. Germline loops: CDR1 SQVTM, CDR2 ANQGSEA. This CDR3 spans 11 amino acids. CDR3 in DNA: TGCAGCGTTGGTTACCCCACTGAAGCTTTCTTT. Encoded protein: CSVGYPTEAFF.

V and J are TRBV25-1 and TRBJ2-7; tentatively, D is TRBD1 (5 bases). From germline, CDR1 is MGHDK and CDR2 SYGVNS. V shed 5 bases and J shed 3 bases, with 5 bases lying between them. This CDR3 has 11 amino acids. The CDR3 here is CASSQGYEQYF. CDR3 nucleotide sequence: TGTGCCAGCAGTCAGGGCTACGAGCAGTACTTC.

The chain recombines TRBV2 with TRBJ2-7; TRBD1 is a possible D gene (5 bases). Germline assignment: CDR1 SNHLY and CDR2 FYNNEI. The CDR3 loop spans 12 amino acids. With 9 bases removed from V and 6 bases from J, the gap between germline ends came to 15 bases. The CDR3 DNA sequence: TGTGCCAGTAAGGGGCGGTCGGGCGAGCAGTACTTC. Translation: CASKGRSGEQYF. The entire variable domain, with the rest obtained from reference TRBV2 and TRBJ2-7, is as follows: EPEVTQTPSHQVTQMGQEVILRCVPISNHLYFYWYRQILGQKVEFLVSFYNNEISEKSEIFDDQFSVERPDGSNFTLKIRSTKLEDSAMYFCASKGRSGEQYFGPGTRLTVT.

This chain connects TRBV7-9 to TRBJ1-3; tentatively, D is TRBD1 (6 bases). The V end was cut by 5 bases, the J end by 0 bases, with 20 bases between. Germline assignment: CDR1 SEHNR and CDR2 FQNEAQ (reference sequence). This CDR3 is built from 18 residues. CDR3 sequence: CASSPYGGGAISGNTIYF. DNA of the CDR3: TGTGCCAGCAGCCCCTACGGCGGGGGCGCTATCTCTGGAAACACCATATATTTT.

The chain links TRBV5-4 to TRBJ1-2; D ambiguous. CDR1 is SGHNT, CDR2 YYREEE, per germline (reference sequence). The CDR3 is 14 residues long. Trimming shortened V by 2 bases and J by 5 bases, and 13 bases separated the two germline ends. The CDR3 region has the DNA TGTGCCAGCAGCTTAGTCCCCGAGGGTTATGGCTACACCTTC. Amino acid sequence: CASSLVPEGYGYTF.

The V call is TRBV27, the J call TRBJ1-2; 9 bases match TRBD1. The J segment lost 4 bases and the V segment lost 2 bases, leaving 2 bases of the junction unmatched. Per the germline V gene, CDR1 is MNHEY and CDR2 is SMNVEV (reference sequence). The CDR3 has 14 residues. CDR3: CASSLRGQGYGYTF. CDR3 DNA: TGTGCCAGCAGTTTACGGGGACAGGGCTATGGCTACACCTTC.

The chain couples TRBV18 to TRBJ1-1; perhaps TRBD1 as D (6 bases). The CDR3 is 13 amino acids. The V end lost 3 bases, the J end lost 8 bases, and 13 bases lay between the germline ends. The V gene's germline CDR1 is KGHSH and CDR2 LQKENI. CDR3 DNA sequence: TGTGCCAGCTCACCGGGGACACCCTCCGAAGCTTTCTTT. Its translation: CASSPGTPSEAFF.

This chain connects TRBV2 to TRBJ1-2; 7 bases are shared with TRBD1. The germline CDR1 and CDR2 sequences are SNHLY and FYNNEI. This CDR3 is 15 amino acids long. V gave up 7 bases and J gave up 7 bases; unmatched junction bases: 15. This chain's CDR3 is CASTQRFRDSSGYTF. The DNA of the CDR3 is TGTGCCAGCACTCAGAGGTTCCGGGACAGTTCTGGCTACACCTTC.

CDR3 residues: CASSSGTDVNTEAFF. CDR3 in DNA: TGTGCCAGCAGCTCGGGGACAGACGTTAACACTGAAGCTTTCTTT. The genes are TRBV7-6 and TRBJ1-1; 7 nucleotides agree with TRBD1. In germline, CDR1 is SGHVS, CDR2 FNYEAQ. CDR3 size: 15 residues. V trimming: 4 bases; J trimming: 2 bases; junction bases outside the gene matches: 7. The full variable domain, completed using reference TRBV7-6 and TRBJ1-1, is GAGVSQSPRYKVTKRGQDVALRCDPISGHVSLYWYRQALGQGPEFLTYFNYEAQQDKSGLPNDRFSAERPEGSISTLTIQRTEQRDSAMYRCASSSGTDVNTEAFFGQGTRLTVV.

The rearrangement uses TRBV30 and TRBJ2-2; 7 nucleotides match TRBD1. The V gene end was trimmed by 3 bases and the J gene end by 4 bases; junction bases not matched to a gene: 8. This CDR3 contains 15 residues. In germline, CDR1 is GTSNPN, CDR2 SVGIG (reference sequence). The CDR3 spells CAWRRQGEGTGELFF. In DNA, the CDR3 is TGTGCCTGGAGGAGACAGGGAGAAGGCACCGGGGAGCTGTTTTTT.

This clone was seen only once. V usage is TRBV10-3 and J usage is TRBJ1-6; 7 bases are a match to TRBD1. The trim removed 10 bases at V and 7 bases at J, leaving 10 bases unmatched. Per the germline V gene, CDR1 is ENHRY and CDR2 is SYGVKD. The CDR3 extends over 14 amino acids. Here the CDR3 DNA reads TGTGCCACTCAAACAGGGGAGGGCAATTCACCCCTCCACTTT. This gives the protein CATQTGEGNSPLHF.

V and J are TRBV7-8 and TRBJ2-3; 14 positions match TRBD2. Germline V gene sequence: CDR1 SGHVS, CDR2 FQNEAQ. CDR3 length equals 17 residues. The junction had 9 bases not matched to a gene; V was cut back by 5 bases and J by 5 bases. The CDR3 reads CASSNPGLAGVKDTQYF. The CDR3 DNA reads TGTGCCAGCAGCAATCCGGGACTAGCGGGGGTGAAAGATACGCAGTATTTT.

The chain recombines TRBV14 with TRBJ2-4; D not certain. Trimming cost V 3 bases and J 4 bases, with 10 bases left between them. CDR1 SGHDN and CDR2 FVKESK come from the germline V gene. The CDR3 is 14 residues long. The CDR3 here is CASSHLTAKNIQYF. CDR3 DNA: TGTGCCAGCAGCCATTTAACAGCAAAAAACATTCAGTACTTC.

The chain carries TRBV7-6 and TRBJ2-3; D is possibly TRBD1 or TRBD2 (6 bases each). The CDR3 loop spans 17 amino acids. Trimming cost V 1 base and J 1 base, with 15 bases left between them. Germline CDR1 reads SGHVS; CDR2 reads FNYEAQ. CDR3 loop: CASSLVGLRGGTDTQYF. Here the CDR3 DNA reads TGTGCCAGCAGCTTAGTAGGCCTGAGGGGGGGCACAGATACGCAGTATTTT.

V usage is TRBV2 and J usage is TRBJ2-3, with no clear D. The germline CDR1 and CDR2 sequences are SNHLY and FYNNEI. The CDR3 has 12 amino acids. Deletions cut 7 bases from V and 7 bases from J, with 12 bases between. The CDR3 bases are TGTGCCAGCACCCAAGAGGCCCATACGCAGTATTTT. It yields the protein CASTQEAHTQYF.

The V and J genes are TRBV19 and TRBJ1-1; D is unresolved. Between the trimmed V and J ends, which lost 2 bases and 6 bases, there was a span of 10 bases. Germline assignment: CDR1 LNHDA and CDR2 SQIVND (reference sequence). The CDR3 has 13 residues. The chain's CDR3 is CASSIIPASEAFF. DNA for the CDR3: TGTGCCAGTAGTATAATCCCGGCCTCTGAAGCTTTCTTT.

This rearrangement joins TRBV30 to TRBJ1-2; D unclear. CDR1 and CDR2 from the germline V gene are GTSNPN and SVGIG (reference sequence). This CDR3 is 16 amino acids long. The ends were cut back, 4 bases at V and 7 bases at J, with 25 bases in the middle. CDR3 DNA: TGTGCCTGGACCAAGGAAGGACCCGTCCGAACGGTTGGCTACACCTTC. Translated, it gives CAWTKEGPVRTVGYTF. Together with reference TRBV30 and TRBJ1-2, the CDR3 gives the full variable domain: SQTIHQWPATLVQPVGSPLSLECTVEGTSNPNLYWYRQAAGRGLQLLFYSVGIGQISSEVPQNLSASRPQDRQFILSSKKLLLSDSGFYLCAWTKEGPVRTVGYTFGSGTRLTVV.